One sample yielded the 17 T cell receptor beta chains listed below, sequenced in a study of T cells and Merkel cell carcinoma outcomes (TCRdb year 2020). The library came from the immunoSEQ multiplex PCR assay. What TCRdb holds here is the immuneACCESS table cut down to in-frame rearrangements. Part of the clones is not present; checked against another copy, under half of the missing clones reflect an unresolved V gene, and the others are unexplained. This sample has more than 1,500 clones in its table, and about 90% of those were observed once. The ten largest clones capture around 5% of the sample. Specimen: tumor tissue from Merkel cell carcinoma. These receptors were obtained from a human donor with Merkel cell carcinoma.

This clone showed up just a few times. The chain uses TRBV7-9 and TRBJ1-1, with D possibly TRBD1 on 6 matching bases. This CDR3 comprises 13 residues. Germline CDR1 and CDR2: SEHNR and FQNEAQ (reference sequence). The V gene lost 8 bases and the J gene lost 2 bases, with 12 bases spanning the gap. CDR3 in DNA: TGTGCCAGCCTTAGGGGGGGTAACACTGAAGCTTTCTTT. It yields the protein CASLRGGNTEAFF.

The gene calls are TRBV5-4 and TRBJ1-2, with TRBD1 as a possible D gene (5 bases). The CDR3 consists of 15 residues. Trimming stripped 9 bases from V and 0 bases from J, with 18 bases between. The germline V gene encodes CDR1 SGHNT and CDR2 YYREEE (reference sequence). CDR3 DNA: TGTGCCACGCGACCCGGGGCTCCCTCTAACTATGGCTACACCTTC. Translating it yields CATRPGAPSNYGYTF.

Only one count was recorded for this clone. CDR3 DNA: TGTGCCAGCAGCTTGGTGGGCGCCGGGACAGGGGAGAAGCAGTACTTC. Translated: CASSLVGAGTGEKQYF. The gene calls are TRBV5-6 and TRBJ2-7; 10 bases map to TRBD1. This CDR3 spans 16 amino acids. Germline CDR1 reads SGHDT; CDR2 reads YYEEEE. With V trimmed by 0 bases and J by 8 bases, 11 bases remained unmatched.

V and J are TRBV29-1 and TRBJ1-2, with D perhaps TRBD1 (5 bases). Looked up from germline, CDR1 is SQVTM and CDR2 is ANQGSEA. This CDR3 is built from 13 residues. Trimming took 3 bases from V and 4 from J, leaving 12 bases between them. DNA for the CDR3: TGCAGCGTTGAGGAGGGGACGGCCTATGGCTACACCTTC. It encodes CSVEEGTAYGYTF.

V is TRBV19 and J is TRBJ1-1; 8 positions match TRBD1. CDR1 is LNHDA and CDR2 is SQIVND in the germline V gene (reference sequence). CDR3 length equals 13 residues. Germline trimming cut 5 bases from V and 5 bases from J; bases unmatched to any gene: 4. CDR3 amino acids: CASSRRGLTEAFF. The CDR3 coding sequence is TGTGCCAGTAGTCGCAGGGGGCTGACTGAAGCTTTCTTT.

V gene TRBV9 combines with J gene TRBJ1-1; 7 bases align to TRBD1. V shed 0 bases, J shed 1 base, and the junction held 3 bases outside the gene matches. The CDR3 contains 15 residues. CDR1 and CDR2 (germline): SGDLS, YYNGEE. The CDR3 loop reads CASSVGSGGNTEAFF. CDR3 nucleotide sequence: TGTGCCAGCAGCGTAGGTTCAGGGGGGAACACTGAAGCTTTCTTT.

V and J are TRBV7-2 and TRBJ1-3, with unresolved D. The germline V gene encodes CDR1 SGHTA and CDR2 FQGNSA. V was trimmed by 6 bases and J by 4 bases, leaving 16 bases between them. The CDR3 runs to 15 residues. CDR3: CASRPRTGPGNTIYF. Here the CDR3 DNA reads TGTGCCAGCAGACCCCGGACGGGCCCGGGAAACACCATATATTTT.

The J gene is TRBJ2-7, the V gene TRBV5-1; D perhaps matches TRBD2 (7 bases). This CDR3 is 15 amino acids long. CDR1 and CDR2 from the germline V gene are SGHRS and YFSETQ. The ends were cut back, 0 bases at V and 3 bases at J, with 13 bases in the middle. The CDR3, as DNA: TGCGCCAGCAGCTTGGCCAAGGGGGGGGGCTACGAGCAGTACTTC. Translation: CASSLAKGGGYEQYF.

The chain links TRBV20-1 to TRBJ1-2; a possible D gene is TRBD1 (6 bases). CDR1 is DFQATT, CDR2 SNEGSKA, per germline (reference sequence). This CDR3 is 11 amino acids long. This CDR3 reads CSADRLNGYTF. Here the CDR3 DNA reads TGCAGCGCCGACAGGCTGAATGGCTACACCTTC.

The chain has TRBV5-1 and TRBJ2-7; 7 bases fit TRBD2. The CDR3 runs to 15 residues. The J segment lost 6 bases and the V segment lost 1 base, leaving 10 bases of the junction unmatched. Germline V gene lookup returns CDR1 SGHRS and CDR2 YFSETQ. The CDR3: CASSLFPGGEGEQYF. CDR3 nucleotide sequence: TGCGCCAGCAGCTTGTTCCCGGGTGGGGAGGGCGAGCAGTACTTC.

The rearrangement links TRBV9 to TRBJ2-1; 11 positions agree with TRBD2. After removal of 6 bases from V and 8 bases from J, the junction contained 7 bases not matched to a gene. This CDR3 has 14 residues. CDR1 is SGDLS, CDR2 YYNGEE, per germline. The CDR3 is CASKRLAGSYEQFF. Written as DNA, the CDR3 is TGTGCCAGCAAACGACTAGCGGGATCCTATGAGCAGTTCTTC. Complete variable domain (other parts from reference TRBV9 and TRBJ2-1): DSGVTQTPKHLITATGQRVTLRCSPRSGDLSVYWYQQSLDQGLQFLIQYYNGEERAKGNILERFSAQQFPDLHSELNLSSLELGDSALYFCASKRLAGSYEQFFGPGTRLTVL.

This clone has only a few counts. This chain connects TRBV10-3 to TRBJ1-1, with D unresolved. The CDR3 extends over 15 amino acids. The V end lost 0 bases, the J end lost 4 bases, and 12 bases lay between the germline ends. CDR1 is ENHRY, CDR2 SYGVKD, per germline. Here the CDR3 DNA reads TGTGCCATCAGTGAGTCGGGCGGATTGGTCACTGAAGCTTTCTTT. Amino acids: CAISESGGLVTEAFF.

The V call is TRBV11-2, the J call TRBJ2-3, with 12 positions matching TRBD2. CDR3 length: 19 residues. In germline, CDR1 is SGHAT, CDR2 FQNNGV. After removal of 2 bases from V and 0 bases from J, the junction contained 9 bases not matched to a gene. The CDR3 nucleotides read TGTGCCAGCAGCTTACTCGGGACTAGCGGGCCTTTGAGCACAGATACGCAGTATTTT. This gives the protein CASSLLGTSGPLSTDTQYF.

The chain uses TRBV7-9 and TRBJ1-2; no firm D call. The germline gives CDR1 SEHNR, CDR2 FQNEAQ (reference sequence). This CDR3 has 13 amino acids. Trimming left V 5 bases short and J 5 bases short, with 12 bases between. In DNA, the CDR3 is TGTGCCAGCAGCGCCGGTTCAGGTTATGGCTACACCTTC. It translates to CASSAGSGYGYTF.

V usage is TRBV6-4 and J usage is TRBJ1-4; D perhaps matches TRBD1 (5 bases). Germline assignment: CDR1 MRHNA and CDR2 SNTAGT. V was trimmed by 5 bases and J by 8 bases, leaving 9 bases between them. The CDR3 is 12 residues long. The CDR3, as DNA: TGTGCCAGCAGTAAGGGGACGGAAAAACTGTTTTTT. This encodes CASSKGTEKLFF.

The V call is TRBV6-5, the J call TRBJ2-7, with D possibly being TRBD1 (5 bases). The CDR3 has 14 residues. Germline loops: CDR1 MNHEY, CDR2 SVGAGI. V lost 2 bases and J lost 3, with 11 bases in between. The CDR3 coding sequence is TGTGCCAGCAGTTACCAGCCAGGGCGCTACGAGCAGTACTTC. Protein product: CASSYQPGRYEQYF.

The chain employs TRBV6-5 and TRBJ2-7; no reliable D call. Germline CDR1 reads MNHEY; CDR2 reads SVGAGI. V lost 8 bases and J 2 bases, leaving 16 bases between the germline ends. CDR3 length: 14 amino acids. The CDR3 loop is CASGTDPSPYEQYF. CDR3 nucleotide sequence: TGTGCCAGCGGAACGGATCCCTCCCCCTACGAGCAGTACTTC.